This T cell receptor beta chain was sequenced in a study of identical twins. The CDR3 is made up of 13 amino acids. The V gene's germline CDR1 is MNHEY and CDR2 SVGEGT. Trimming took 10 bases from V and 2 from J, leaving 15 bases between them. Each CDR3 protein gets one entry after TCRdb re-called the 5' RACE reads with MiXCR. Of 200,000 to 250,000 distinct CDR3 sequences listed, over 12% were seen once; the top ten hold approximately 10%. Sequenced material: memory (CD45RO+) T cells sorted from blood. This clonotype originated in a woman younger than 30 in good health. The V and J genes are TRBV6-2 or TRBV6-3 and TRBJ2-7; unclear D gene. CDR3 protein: CATPELSPYEQYF. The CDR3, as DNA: TGTGCCACCCCCGAACTAAGCCCCTACGAGCAGTACTTC.